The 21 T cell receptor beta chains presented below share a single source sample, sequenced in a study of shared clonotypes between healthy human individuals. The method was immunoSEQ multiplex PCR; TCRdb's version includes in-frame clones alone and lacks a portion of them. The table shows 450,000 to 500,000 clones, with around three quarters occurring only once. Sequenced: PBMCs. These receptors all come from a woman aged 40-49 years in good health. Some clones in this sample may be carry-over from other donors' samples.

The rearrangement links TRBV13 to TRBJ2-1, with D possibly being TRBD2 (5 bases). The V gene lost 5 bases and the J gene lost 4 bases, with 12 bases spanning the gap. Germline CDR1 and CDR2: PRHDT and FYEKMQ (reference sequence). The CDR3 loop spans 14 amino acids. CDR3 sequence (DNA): TGTGCCAGCAGCCCCATCCGGGGTTACAATGAGCAGTTCTTC. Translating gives CASSPIRGYNEQFF.

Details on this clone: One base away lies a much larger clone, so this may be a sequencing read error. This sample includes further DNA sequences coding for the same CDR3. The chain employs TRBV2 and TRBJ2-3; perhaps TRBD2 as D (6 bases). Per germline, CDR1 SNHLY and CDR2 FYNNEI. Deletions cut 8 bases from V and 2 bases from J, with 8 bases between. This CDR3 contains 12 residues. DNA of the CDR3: TGTGCCAGCCTGCGGGACACAGATACGCAGTATTTT. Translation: CASLRDTDTQYF. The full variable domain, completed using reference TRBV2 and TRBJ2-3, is EPEVTQTPSHQVTQMGQEVILRCVPISNHLYFYWYRQILGQKVEFLVSFYNNEISEKSEIFDDQFSVERPDGSNFTLKIRSTKLEDSAMYFCASLRDTDTQYFGPGTRLTVL.

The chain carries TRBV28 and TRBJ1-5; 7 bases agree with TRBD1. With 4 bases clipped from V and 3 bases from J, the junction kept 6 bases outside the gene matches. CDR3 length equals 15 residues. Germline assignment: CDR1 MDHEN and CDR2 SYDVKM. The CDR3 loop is CASSSLTGNNQPQHF. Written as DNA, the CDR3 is TGTGCCAGCAGTTCACTGACAGGGAACAATCAGCCCCAGCATTTT.

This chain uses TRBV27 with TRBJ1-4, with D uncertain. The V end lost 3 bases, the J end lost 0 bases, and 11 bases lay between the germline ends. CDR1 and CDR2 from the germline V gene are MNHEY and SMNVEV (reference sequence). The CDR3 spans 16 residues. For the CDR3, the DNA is TGTGCCAGCAGTTTCTCGTACGCAGCAACTAATGAAAAACTGTTTTTT. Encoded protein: CASSFSYAATNEKLFF.

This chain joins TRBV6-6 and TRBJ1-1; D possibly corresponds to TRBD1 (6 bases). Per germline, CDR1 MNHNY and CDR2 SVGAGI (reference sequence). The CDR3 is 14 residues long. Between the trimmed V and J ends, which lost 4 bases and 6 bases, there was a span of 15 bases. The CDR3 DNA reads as TGTGCCAGCAGTTCGAACCGGGACAAAGCTGAAGCTTTCTTT. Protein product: CASSSNRDKAEAFF.

As DNA, the CDR3 is TGTGCCAGCAGTGATGTAGGGGGAGGATCCTACAATGAGCAGTTCTTC. Protein product: CASSDVGGGSYNEQFF. V usage is TRBV25-1 and J usage is TRBJ2-1, with D perhaps given as TRBD1 or TRBD2 (6 bases each). Germline-derived CDR1 and CDR2 are MGHDK and SYGVNS. V lost 3 bases to trimming and J lost 1 base, with 13 bases between them. This CDR3 is 16 amino acids long.

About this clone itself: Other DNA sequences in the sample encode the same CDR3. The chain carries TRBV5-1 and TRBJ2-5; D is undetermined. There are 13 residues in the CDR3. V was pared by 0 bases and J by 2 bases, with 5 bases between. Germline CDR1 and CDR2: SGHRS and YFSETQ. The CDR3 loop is CASSLGPQETQYF. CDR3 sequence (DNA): TGCGCCAGCAGCTTGGGACCTCAAGAGACCCAGTACTTC.

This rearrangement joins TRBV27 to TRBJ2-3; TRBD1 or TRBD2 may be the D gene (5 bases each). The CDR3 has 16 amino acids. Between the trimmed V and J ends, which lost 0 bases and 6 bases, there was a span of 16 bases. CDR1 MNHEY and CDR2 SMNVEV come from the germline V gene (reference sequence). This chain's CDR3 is CASSLSPGTAPDTQYF. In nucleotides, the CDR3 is TGTGCCAGCAGTTTATCTCCCGGGACCGCCCCGGATACGCAGTATTTT.

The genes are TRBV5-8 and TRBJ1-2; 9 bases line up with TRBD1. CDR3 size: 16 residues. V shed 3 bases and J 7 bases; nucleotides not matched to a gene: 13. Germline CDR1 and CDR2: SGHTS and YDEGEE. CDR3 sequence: CASSSDFGTGHRGYTF. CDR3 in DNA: TGTGCCAGCAGCTCCGATTTCGGGACAGGGCATCGTGGCTACACCTTC.

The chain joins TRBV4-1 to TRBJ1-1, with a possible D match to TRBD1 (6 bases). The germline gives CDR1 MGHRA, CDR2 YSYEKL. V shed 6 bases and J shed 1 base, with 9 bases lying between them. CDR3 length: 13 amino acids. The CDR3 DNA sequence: TGCGCCAGCAGGGCCAGGGGGAACACTGAAGCTTTCTTT. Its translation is CASRARGNTEAFF.

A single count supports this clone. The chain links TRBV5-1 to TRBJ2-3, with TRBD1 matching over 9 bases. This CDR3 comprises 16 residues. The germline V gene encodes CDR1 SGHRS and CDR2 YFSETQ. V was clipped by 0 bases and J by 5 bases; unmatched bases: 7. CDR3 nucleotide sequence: TGCGCCAGCAGCTTGGTCGGGGACAGGGCGATAGATACGCAGTATTTT. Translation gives CASSLVGDRAIDTQYF.

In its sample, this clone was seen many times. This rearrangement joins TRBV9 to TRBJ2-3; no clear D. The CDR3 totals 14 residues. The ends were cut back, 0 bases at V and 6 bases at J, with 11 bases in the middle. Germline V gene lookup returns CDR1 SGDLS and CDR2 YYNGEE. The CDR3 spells CASSVALHRDTQYF. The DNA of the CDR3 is TGTGCCAGCAGCGTAGCCCTGCATAGGGATACGCAGTATTTT.

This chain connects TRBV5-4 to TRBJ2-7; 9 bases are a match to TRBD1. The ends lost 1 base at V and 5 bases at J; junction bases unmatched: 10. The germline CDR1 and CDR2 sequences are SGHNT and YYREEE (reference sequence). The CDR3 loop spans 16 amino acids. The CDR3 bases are TGTGCCAGCAGCTTGCGCAAACAGGGGGCTCAGGACGAGCAGTACTTC. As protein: CASSLRKQGAQDEQYF.

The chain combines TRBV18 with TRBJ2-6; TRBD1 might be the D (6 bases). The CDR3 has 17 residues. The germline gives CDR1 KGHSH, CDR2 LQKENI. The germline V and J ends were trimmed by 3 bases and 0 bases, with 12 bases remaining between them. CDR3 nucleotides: TGTGCCAGCTCACCCTCGCAAGGGGGCTCTGGGGCCAACGTCCTGACTTTC. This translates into CASSPSQGGSGANVLTF.

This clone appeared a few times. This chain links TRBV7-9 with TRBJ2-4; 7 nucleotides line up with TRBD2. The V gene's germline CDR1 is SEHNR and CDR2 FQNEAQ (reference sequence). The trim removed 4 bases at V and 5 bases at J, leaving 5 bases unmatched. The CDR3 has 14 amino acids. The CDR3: CASSWRGGENIQYF. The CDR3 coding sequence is TGTGCCAGCAGCTGGAGGGGAGGGGAAAACATTCAGTACTTC.

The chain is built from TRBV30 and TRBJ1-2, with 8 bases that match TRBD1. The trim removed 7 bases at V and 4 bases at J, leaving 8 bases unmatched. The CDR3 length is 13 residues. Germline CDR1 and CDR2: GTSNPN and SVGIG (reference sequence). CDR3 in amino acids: CASEDRESYGYTF. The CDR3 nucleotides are TGTGCCTCGGAGGACAGGGAGTCCTATGGCTACACCTTC.

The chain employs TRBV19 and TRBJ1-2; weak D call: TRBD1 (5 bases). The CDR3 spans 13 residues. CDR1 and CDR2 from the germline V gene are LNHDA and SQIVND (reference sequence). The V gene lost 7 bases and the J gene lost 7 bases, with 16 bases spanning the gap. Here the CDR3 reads CASNPPGKRGYTF. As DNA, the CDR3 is TGTGCCAGTAACCCTCCAGGGAAGCGTGGCTACACCTTC.

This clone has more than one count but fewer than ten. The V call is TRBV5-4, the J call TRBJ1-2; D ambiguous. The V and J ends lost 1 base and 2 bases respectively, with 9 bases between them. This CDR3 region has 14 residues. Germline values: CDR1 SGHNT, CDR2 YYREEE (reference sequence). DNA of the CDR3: TGTGCCAGCAGCTTGTACAGAGAGAACTATGGCTACACCTTC. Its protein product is CASSLYRENYGYTF.

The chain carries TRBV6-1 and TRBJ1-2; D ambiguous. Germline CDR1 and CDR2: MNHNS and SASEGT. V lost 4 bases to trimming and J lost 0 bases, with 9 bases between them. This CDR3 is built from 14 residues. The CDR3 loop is CASSVRTSNYGYTF. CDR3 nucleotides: TGTGCCAGCAGTGTTCGGACTTCTAACTATGGCTACACCTTC.

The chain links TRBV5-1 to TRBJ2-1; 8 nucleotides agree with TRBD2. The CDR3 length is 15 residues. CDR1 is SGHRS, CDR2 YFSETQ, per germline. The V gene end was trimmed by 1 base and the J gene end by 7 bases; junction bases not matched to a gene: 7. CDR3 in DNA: TGCGCCAGCAGCTTGTACGCTAGCGGGCCGAATGAGCAGTTCTTC. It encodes CASSLYASGPNEQFF.

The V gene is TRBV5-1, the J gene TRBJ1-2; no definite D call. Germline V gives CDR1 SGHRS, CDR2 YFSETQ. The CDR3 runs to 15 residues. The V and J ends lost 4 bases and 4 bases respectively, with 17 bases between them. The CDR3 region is CASSPAVPGTYGYTF. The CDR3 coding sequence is TGCGCCAGCAGCCCAGCGGTGCCGGGTACCTATGGCTACACCTTC.